This record covers a single T cell receptor beta chain. This CDR3 spans 17 amino acids. Germline CDR1 ENHRY, CDR2 SYGVKD. Trimming pared 2 bases from V and 0 bases from J, leaving 14 bases between. The entry originates in a study of blood T cell repertoires in COVID-19. As processed by the authors: It was from reference gene primer amplification that nucleated cell counts were estimated. The assay was immunoSEQ multiplex PCR, and TCRdb's table has in-frame clones only and misses some. V, J and clone size are taken as reported in that table, and D and trimming were inferred from the DNA itself. Altogether around 240,000 clones are present, around 86% being singletons, with the ten largest covering around 2.1%.

This receptor was identified in a woman aged 50 to 60 who had recovered from COVID-19. Sequencing was performed on PBMCs or T cells enriched from blood (not recorded which). The rearrangement links TRBV10-3 to TRBJ1-3; D unclear. CDR3 sequence (DNA): TGTGCCATCAGTGAGGGAGGGTATTTAAGCTCTGGAAACACCATATATTTT. Translating gives CAISEGGYLSSGNTIYF.